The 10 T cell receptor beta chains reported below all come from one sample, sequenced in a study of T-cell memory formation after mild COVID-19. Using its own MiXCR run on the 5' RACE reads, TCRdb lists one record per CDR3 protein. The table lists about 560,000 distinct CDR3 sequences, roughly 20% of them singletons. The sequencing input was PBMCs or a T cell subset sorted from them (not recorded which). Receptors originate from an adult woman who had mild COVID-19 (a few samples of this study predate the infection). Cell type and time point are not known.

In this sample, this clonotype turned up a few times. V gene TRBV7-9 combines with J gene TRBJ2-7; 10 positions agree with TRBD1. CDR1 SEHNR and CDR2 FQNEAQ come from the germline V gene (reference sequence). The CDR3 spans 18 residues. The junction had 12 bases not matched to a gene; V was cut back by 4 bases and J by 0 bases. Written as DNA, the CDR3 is TGTGCCAGCAGCTGGACAGGGGGGCCTCGGGGAAGCTCCTACGAGCAGTACTTC. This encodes CASSWTGGPRGSSYEQYF.

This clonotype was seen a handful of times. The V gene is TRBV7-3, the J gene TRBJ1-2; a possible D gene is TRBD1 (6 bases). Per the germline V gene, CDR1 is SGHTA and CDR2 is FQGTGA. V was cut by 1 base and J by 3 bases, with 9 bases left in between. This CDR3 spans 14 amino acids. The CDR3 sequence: CASSLRAGDYGYTF. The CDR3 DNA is TGTGCCAGCAGCTTAAGGGCAGGGGACTATGGCTACACCTTC.

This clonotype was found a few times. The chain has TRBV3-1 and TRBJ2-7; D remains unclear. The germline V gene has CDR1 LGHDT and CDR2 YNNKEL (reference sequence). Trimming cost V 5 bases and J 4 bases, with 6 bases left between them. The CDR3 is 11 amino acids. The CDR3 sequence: CASSNNYEQYF. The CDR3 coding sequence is TGTGCCAGCAGCAATAATTACGAGCAGTACTTC.

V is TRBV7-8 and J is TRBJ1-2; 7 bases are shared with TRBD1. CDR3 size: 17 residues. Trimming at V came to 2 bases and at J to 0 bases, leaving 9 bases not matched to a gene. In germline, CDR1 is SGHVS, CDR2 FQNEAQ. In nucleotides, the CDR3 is TGTGCCAGCAGCTTAAAAGAAGGGGGCATAGCTAACTATGGCTACACCTTC. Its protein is CASSLKEGGIANYGYTF.

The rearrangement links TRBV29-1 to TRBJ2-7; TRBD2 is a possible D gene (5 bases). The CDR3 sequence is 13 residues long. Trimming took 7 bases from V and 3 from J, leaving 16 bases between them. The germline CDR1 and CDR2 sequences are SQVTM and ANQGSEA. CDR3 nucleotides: TGCAGCGGGGGAGAGGGCACCGACTACGAGCAGTACTTC. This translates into CSGGEGTDYEQYF.

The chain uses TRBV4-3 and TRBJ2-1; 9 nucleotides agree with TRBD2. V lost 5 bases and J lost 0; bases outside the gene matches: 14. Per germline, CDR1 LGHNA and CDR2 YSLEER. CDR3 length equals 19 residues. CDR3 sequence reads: CASSRPSGKVGLSYNEQFF. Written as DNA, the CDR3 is TGCGCCAGCAGCAGGCCTAGCGGGAAAGTGGGCCTCTCCTACAATGAGCAGTTCTTC.

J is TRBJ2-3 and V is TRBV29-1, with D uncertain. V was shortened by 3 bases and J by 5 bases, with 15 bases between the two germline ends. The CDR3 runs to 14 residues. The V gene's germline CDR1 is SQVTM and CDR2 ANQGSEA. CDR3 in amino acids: CSVDGDVDLDTQYF. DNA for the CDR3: TGCAGCGTTGACGGAGACGTGGACCTAGATACGCAGTATTTT.

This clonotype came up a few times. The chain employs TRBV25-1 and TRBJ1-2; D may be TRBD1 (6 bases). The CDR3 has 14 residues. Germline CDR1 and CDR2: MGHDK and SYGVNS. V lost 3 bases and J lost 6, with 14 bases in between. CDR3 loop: CASSDWTESNGYTF. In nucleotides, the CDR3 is TGTGCCAGCAGTGATTGGACAGAAAGTAATGGCTACACCTTC.

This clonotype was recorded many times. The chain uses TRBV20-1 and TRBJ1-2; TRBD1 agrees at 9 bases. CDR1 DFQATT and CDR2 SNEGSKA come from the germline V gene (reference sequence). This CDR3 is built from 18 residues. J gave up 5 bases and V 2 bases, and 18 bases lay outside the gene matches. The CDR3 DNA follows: TGCAGTGCTAGAATATCAGTTACAGGGGGCAGTACTGGGTATGGCTACACCTTC. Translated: CSARISVTGGSTGYGYTF.

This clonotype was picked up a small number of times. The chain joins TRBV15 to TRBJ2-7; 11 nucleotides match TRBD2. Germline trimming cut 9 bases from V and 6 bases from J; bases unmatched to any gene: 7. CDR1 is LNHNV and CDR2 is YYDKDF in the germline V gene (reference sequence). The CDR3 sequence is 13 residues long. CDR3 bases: TGTGCCACTAAACTAGCGGGAGCCTCCGAGCAGTACTTC. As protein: CATKLAGASEQYF. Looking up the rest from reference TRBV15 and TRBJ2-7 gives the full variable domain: DAMVIQNPRYQVTQFGKPVTLSCSQTLNHNVMYWYQQKSSQAPKLLFHYYDKDFNNEADTPDNFQSRRPNTSFCFLDIRSPGLGDTAMYLCATKLAGASEQYFGPGTRLTVT.